This T cell receptor beta chain appears in the sequencing data of a study of blood T cell repertoires in COVID-19. Study details: Collection of acute and convalescent COVID-19 samples took place in the United States, Italy and Spain.

Produced via immunoSEQ multiplex PCR; TCRdb's table is partial and in-frame only. The sample lists tens of thousands of clones; about 78% were seen once. The CDR3 extends over 15 amino acids. Trimming removed 1 base from V and 7 bases from J, with 13 bases in between. The germline V gene has CDR1 SGHAT and CDR2 FQNNGV. In its sample, this clone was seen a few times. V usage is TRBV11-2 and J usage is TRBJ1-4; D unresolved. The TCR was taken from an elderly man with acute or convalescent COVID-19. Sequencing input: peripheral blood. In DNA, the CDR3 is TGTGCCAGCAGCTTAGGAACAGTATTCGGTGAAAAACTGTTTTTT. Its protein is CASSLGTVFGEKLFF.